These T cell receptor beta chains were read from a single sample in a study of shared clonotypes between healthy human individuals. Method: immunoSEQ multiplex PCR; TCRdb's copy keeps in-frame clones and lacks some. Of around 2,000,000 clones in the sample, less than 95% are singletons; the top ten hold more than 0.95%. Specimen: naive CD8+ T cells sorted from blood. These receptors were obtained from a man younger than 30 in good health. CDR3s leave out the opening cysteine and the closing phenylalanine or tryptophan.

TRBJ1-6 | 12 | TRBV15 | ATSGGTGGAPLH
TRBJ2-2 | 9 | TRBV29-1 | SPKNTGELF
TRBJ2-7 | 13 | TRBV9 | ASSVGLGSSYEQY
TRBJ2-4 | 15 | TRBV4-3 | ASSQDRGGVAKNIQY
TRBJ2-3 | 15 | TRBV18 | ASSQNSLETSTDTQY
TRBJ1-1 | 14 | TRBV19 | ASSIVPGGMNTEAF
TRBJ2-5 | 12 | TRBV7-2 | ASSLSPSGKTQY
TRBJ1-5 | 12 | TRBV11-2 | ASSLDRAGQPQH
TRBJ2-1 | 10 | TRBV5-8 | ASSFGLNEQF
TRBJ2-7 | 11 | TRBV7-2 | ASSLSRLYEQY
TRBJ2-1 | 12 | TRBV9 | ASSVGLDINEQF
TRBJ1-1 | 11 | TRBV19 | ASSIPGGTEAF
TRBJ2-5 | 15 | TRBV4-3 | ASSQDPPAGIQETQY
TRBJ2-5 | 10 | TRBV21-1 | ASSDGSETQY
TRBJ1-2 | 13 | TRBV19 | ASSNGPGGQYGYT
TRBJ2-7 | 10 | TRBV5-4 | ASRGLKDEQY
TRBJ1-1 | 13 | TRBV4-3 | ASSQKQGAGTEAF
TRBJ1-4 | 12 | TRBV5-6 | ASSLGQFNEKLF
TRBJ2-5 | 13 | TRBV5-6 | ASSFTEDREETQY
TRBJ2-2 | 12 | TRBV5-6 | ASSLAGNTGELF
TRBJ2-5 | 11 | TRBV18 | ASSPRWEETQY
TRBJ1-5 | 12 | TRBV27 | ASSLRQGDQPQH
TRBJ1-1 | 14 | TRBV11-2 | ASSPPRTGSDTEAF
TRBJ1-5 | 12 | TRBV2 | ASSEEYSNQPQH
TRBJ1-1 | 13 | TRBV6-5 | ASSPEQGAVTEAF
TRBJ2-7 | 12 | TRBV28 | ASSTGGRSYEQY
TRBJ1-6 | 13 | TRBV6-5 | ASSYSWGDSSPLH
TRBJ1-1 | 10 | TRBV5-6 | ASRSEDLEAF
TRBJ1-1 | 11 | TRBV10-2 | ASSEIGSTEAF
TRBJ2-1 | 11 | TRBV9 | ASSVDLYNEQF
TRBJ1-1 | 11 | TRBV7-9 | ASSLAGTDEAF
TRBJ2-5 | 11 | TRBV10-1 | AHMEREQETQY
TRBJ1-1 | 12 | TRBV4-1 | ASSQVSANTEAF
TRBJ2-2 | 13 | TRBV19 | ASCARDRGTGELF
TRBJ2-7 | 13 | TRBV19 | ASSITSGYTYEQY
TRBJ1-2 | 14 | TRBV5-1 | ASSWDPGQGDYGYT
TRBJ2-3 | 14 | TRBV5-4 | ASSDGLAGFADTQY
TRBJ2-3 | 14 | TRBV9 | ASSTWTSGGADTQY
TRBJ2-2 | 12 | TRBV30 | AWSFTENTGELF
TRBJ1-1 | 10 | TRBV7-9 | ASSAENTEAF
TRBJ2-5 | 12 | TRBV29-1 | SVEGGQVQETQY
TRBJ2-7 | 12 | TRBV19 | ASSTMGASYEQY
TRBJ1-2 | 12 | TRBV6-5 | ASSYRGNVYGYT
TRBJ2-1 | 13 | TRBV19 | ASSILAGIVNEQF
TRBJ1-6 | 12 | TRBV4-1 | ASRVQGADSPLH
TRBJ1-1 | 13 | TRBV27 | ASSANQGADTEAF
TRBJ2-7 | 11 | TRBV6-1 | ASRDGPSYEQY
TRBJ2-7 | 13 | TRBV5-4 | ASSSGGRDPYEQY
TRBJ2-2 | 16 | TRBV13 | ASSSTGTGGSDTGELF
TRBJ2-7 | 11 | TRBV27 | ASSSGQGFEQY
TRBJ2-1 | 12 | TRBV19 | ASSIELDHNEQF
TRBJ2-7 | 11 | TRBV21-1 | ASSSEGSYEQY
TRBJ2-1 | 10 | TRBV7-9 | ASSLSGVEQF
TRBJ2-5 | 13 | TRBV9 | ASSPSGRALETQY
TRBJ2-7 | 12 | TRBV25-1 | ASSALGGMGEQY
TRBJ2-7 | 13 | TRBV6-6 | ASSSRTRMDYEQY
TRBJ2-7 | 11 | TRBV11-2 | ASSSGQGYEQY